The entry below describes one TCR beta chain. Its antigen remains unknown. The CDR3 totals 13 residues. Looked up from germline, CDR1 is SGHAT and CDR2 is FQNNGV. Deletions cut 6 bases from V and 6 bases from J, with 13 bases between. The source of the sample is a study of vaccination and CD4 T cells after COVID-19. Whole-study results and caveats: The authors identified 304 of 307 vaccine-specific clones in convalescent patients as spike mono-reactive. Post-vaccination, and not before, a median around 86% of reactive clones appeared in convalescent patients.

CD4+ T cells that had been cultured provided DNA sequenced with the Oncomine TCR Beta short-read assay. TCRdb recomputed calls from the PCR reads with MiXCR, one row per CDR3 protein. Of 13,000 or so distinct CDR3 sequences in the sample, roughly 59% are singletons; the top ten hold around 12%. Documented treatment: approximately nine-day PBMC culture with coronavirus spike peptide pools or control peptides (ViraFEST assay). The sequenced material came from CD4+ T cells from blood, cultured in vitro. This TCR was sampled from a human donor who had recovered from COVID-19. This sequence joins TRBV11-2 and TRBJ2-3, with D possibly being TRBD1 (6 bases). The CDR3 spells CASRGGMMDTQYF. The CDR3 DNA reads TGTGCCAGCAGAGGGGGAATGATGGATACGCAGTATTTT. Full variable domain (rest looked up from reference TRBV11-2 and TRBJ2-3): EAGVAQSPRYKIIEKRQSVAFWCNPISGHATLYWYQQILGQGPKLLIQFQNNGVVDDSQLPKDRFSAERLKGVDSTLKIQPAKLEDSAVYLCASRGGMMDTQYFGPGTRLTVL.